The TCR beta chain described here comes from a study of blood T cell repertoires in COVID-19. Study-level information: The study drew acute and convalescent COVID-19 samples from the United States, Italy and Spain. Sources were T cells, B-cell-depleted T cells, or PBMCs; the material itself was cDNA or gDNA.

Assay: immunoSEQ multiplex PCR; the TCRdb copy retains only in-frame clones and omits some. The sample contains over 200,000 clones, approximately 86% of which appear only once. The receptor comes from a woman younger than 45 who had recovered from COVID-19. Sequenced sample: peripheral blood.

This chain's CDR3 is CASSTELAGADTQYF. CDR3 coding DNA: TGTGCCAGTAGTACCGAACTAGCGGGGGCAGATACGCAGTATTTT. The genes are TRBV19 and TRBJ2-3; 11 bases match TRBD2. Germline loops: CDR1 LNHDA, CDR2 SQIVND (reference sequence). CDR3 size: 15 residues. Trimming cost V 4 bases and J 4 bases; bases outside gene matches: 4. Variable domain in full (rest from reference TRBV19 and TRBJ2-3): DGGITQSPKYLFRKEGQNVTLSCEQNLNHDAMYWYRQDPGQGLRLIYYSQIVNDFQKGDIAEGYSVSREKKESFPLTVTSAQKNPTAFYLCASSTELAGADTQYFGPGTRLTVL.